This section outlines one TCR beta chain sequence together with its context. The source of the sample is a study of technical replicates of blood from a handful of donors. Germline-derived CDR1 and CDR2 are SGHRS and YFSETQ. J was trimmed by 6 bases and V by 6 bases; bases with no gene match: 8. This CDR3 has 14 residues. Only in-frame clones appear in the TCRdb table, and some are missing; sequencing was by immunoSEQ multiplex PCR. The sample lists some 98,000 clones, approximately 94% occurring once. The J gene is TRBJ1-2, the V gene TRBV5-1; 10 nucleotides line up with TRBD1. Sequences were obtained from T cells isolated from PBMCs. This clonotype was sampled from a human donor in good health. CDR3 in DNA: TGCGCCAGCACCATAAGACAGGGGGCAGATGGCTACACCTTC. It translates to CASTIRQGADGYTF. The full variable domain, rest sourced from reference TRBV5-1 and TRBJ1-2, is KAGVTQTPRYLIKTRGQQVTLSCSPISGHRSVSWYQQTPGQGLQFLFEYFSETQRNKGNFPGRFSGRQFSNSRSEMNVSTLELGDSALYLCASTIRQGADGYTFGSGTRLTVV.